This T cell receptor (beta chain) was sequenced in a study of cytomegalovirus exposure and HLA in healthy donors. PCR amplification relied on 60 Vbeta primers (plus 13 Jbeta primers). Assay: immunoSEQ multiplex PCR; the TCRdb copy retains only in-frame clones and omits some. The sample includes some 77,000 clones, 75% to 90% of them seen just once. There are 15 residues in the CDR3. Germline-derived CDR1 and CDR2 are LNHDA and SQIVND (reference sequence). Unmatched junction bases numbered 5, after V lost 1 base and J lost 7 bases. Study conclusions and caveats: Later genetic work tied a missense DCLRE1C variant to beta-chain V and J trimming.

Worth noting for this clone: Antigen unknown.

The receptor was derived from a man aged 50-60 years in good health and CMV-seropositive. V gene TRBV19 combines with J gene TRBJ2-4; 9 nucleotides agree with TRBD2. Input material: PBMCs. CDR3 protein: CASSIAASGINIQYF. The DNA of the CDR3 is TGTGCCAGTAGTATAGCCGCTAGCGGGATTAACATTCAGTACTTC.